The rows below give T cell receptor beta chains drawn from one sample of a study of shared clonotypes between healthy human individuals. Some clones are missing from TCRdb's copy, which holds only in-frame ones; the method was immunoSEQ multiplex PCR. This table has roughly 490,000 clones, around 78% appearing once. Sample: PBMCs. The receptors derive from a woman in her thirties or forties in good health. Some clones in this sample may be carry-over from other donors' samples. CDR3s include the opening cysteine and the closing phenylalanine or tryptophan. D genes are given only for firm matches. Clone size is not always given. Where it is, it says once, few, many or a class for expanded clones.

J: TRBJ1-2; size: .; D: .; V: TRBV11-2; CDR3: CASSFTNYGYTF; DNA: TGTGCCAGCAGCTTTACTAACTATGGCTACACCTTC
J: TRBJ2-7; size: once; D: TRBD1; V: TRBV7-6; CDR3: CASSLGQGYPPYEQYF; DNA: TGTGCCAGCAGCTTAGGACAGGGCTATCCACCCTACGAGCAGTACTTC
J: TRBJ2-3; size: .; D: TRBD2; V: TRBV6-6; CDR3: CASRPGLARGLDTQYF; DNA: TGTGCCAGCAGACCGGGACTAGCTCGGGGGCTGGATACGCAGTATTTT
J: TRBJ2-5; size: .; D: .; V: TRBV2; CDR3: CASSTSLPETQYF; DNA: TGTGCCAGCAGTACGAGTCTCCCAGAGACCCAGTACTTC
J: TRBJ1-1; size: .; D: .; V: TRBV5-1; CDR3: CASSVQVGNTEAFF; DNA: TGCGCCAGCAGCGTACAGGTTGGGAACACTGAAGCTTTCTTT
J: TRBJ1-2; size: .; D: .; V: TRBV29-1; CDR3: CSVDRGYGYTF; DNA: TGCAGCGTTGACAGGGGCTATGGCTACACCTTC
J: TRBJ2-7; size: .; D: TRBD1; V: TRBV27; CDR3: CATVSDRGTNEQYF; DNA: TGTGCCACCGTCTCGGACAGGGGTACCAACGAGCAGTACTTC
J: TRBJ1-5; size: .; D: TRBD1; V: TRBV7-6; CDR3: CASSLGQGRSNQPQHF; DNA: TGTGCCAGCAGCCTTGGACAGGGTAGAAGCAATCAGCCCCAGCATTTT
J: TRBJ2-7; size: .; D: TRBD1; V: TRBV5-4; CDR3: CASSWTGGYEQYF; DNA: TGTGCCAGCAGCTGGACAGGGGGCTACGAGCAGTACTTC
J: TRBJ2-5; size: .; D: .; V: TRBV5-3; CDR3: CARSAEGVAGYQETQYF; DNA: TGTGCCAGAAGCGCCGAGGGGGTGGCGGGATACCAAGAGACCCAGTACTTC
J: TRBJ2-3; size: many; D: .; V: TRBV28; CDR3: CASSPPWAADTQYF; DNA: TGTGCCAGCAGTCCACCCTGGGCGGCAGATACGCAGTATTTT
J: TRBJ1-5; size: .; D: TRBD1; V: TRBV9; CDR3: CASSADRGGQPQHF; DNA: TGTGCCAGCAGCGCCGACAGGGGTGGCCAGCCCCAGCATTTT
J: TRBJ2-1; size: .; D: TRBD2; V: TRBV5-1; CDR3: CASFGLAGNNEQFF; DNA: TGCGCCAGCTTCGGACTAGCGGGAAACAATGAGCAGTTCTTC
J: TRBJ2-7; size: .; D: .; V: TRBV18; CDR3: CASSPENPSFQEQYF; DNA: TGTGCCAGCTCACCGGAAAATCCTAGCTTTCAAGAGCAGTACTTC
J: TRBJ2-5; size: .; D: TRBD2; V: TRBV7-7; CDR3: CASSLGGANGGETQYF; DNA: TGTGCCAGCAGCCTGGGAGGGGCGAATGGGGGAGAGACCCAGTACTTC
J: TRBJ2-5; size: .; D: TRBD2; V: TRBV4-2; CDR3: CASSPSTGTSGEAQYF; DNA: TGTGCCAGCAGCCCATCAACCGGGACTAGCGGGGAGGCCCAGTACTTC
J: TRBJ2-3; size: few; D: TRBD2; V: TRBV7-9; CDR3: CASSLVLAGGPSTDTQYF; DNA: TGTGCCAGCAGCCTCGTGCTAGCGGGAGGGCCCAGCACAGATACGCAGTATTTT
J: TRBJ2-3; size: .; D: TRBD2; V: TRBV4-3; CDR3: CASSPTLAGGVDTQYF; DNA: TGCGCCAGCAGCCCGACACTAGCGGGAGGTGTAGATACGCAGTATTTT
J: TRBJ1-3; size: few; D: .; V: TRBV5-6; CDR3: CASSFSGVPSGNTIYF; DNA: TGTGCCAGCAGCTTTTCTGGGGTTCCCTCTGGAAACACCATATATTTT
J: TRBJ2-5; size: once; D: .; V: TRBV5-1; CDR3: CASSKDSSETQYF; DNA: TGCGCCAGCAGCAAGGACAGCTCCGAGACCCAGTACTTC
J: TRBJ1-2; size: few; D: .; V: TRBV2; CDR3: CASTGGPEWSGYTF; DNA: TGTGCCAGCACCGGGGGTCCCGAATGGAGTGGCTACACCTTC
J: TRBJ2-5; size: .; D: .; V: TRBV7-8; CDR3: CASSLAGGEAKETQYF; DNA: TGTGCCAGCAGCCTCGCCGGGGGCGAGGCCAAAGAGACCCAGTACTTC
J: TRBJ1-6; size: .; D: TRBD1; V: TRBV5-1; CDR3: CASSLSRDRGSPLHF; DNA: TGCGCCAGCAGCTTGAGTAGGGACAGGGGTTCACCCCTCCACTTT
J: TRBJ2-7; size: .; D: .; V: TRBV5-4; CDR3: CASSLGGLRSYEQYF; DNA: TGTGCCAGCAGCCTAGGTGGACTAAGAAGCTACGAGCAGTACTTC
J: TRBJ2-7; size: .; D: .; V: TRBV7-2; CDR3: CASSLVGAQGYEQYF; DNA: TGTGCCAGCAGCTTAGTCGGGGCGCAGGGGTACGAGCAGTACTTC
J: TRBJ2-1; size: few; D: TRBD1; V: TRBV5-1; CDR3: CASSLAQGERFF; DNA: TGCGCCAGCAGCTTGGCCCAGGGGGAGAGGTTCTTC
J: TRBJ2-7; size: once; D: TRBD1; V: TRBV28; CDR3: CASSLPGQGSYEQYF; DNA: TGTGCCAGCAGCTTACCGGGACAGGGTTCCTACGAGCAGTACTTC
J: TRBJ2-5; size: .; D: TRBD2; V: TRBV4-1; CDR3: CASSPSRGRREETQYF; DNA: TGCGCCAGCAGCCCCTCGCGCGGGAGAAGGGAAGAGACCCAGTACTTC
J: TRBJ2-1; size: .; D: TRBD1; V: TRBV30; CDR3: CAWSSTGGSYNEQFF; DNA: TGTGCCTGGAGTTCCACAGGGGGTTCCTACAATGAGCAGTTCTTC
J: TRBJ2-7; size: .; D: .; V: TRBV10-3; CDR3: CAISEFEGSYEQYF; DNA: TGTGCCATCAGTGAGTTCGAGGGCTCCTACGAGCAGTACTTC
J: TRBJ2-5; size: .; D: .; V: TRBV7-6; CDR3: CASSLAPSAGSKETQYF; DNA: TGTGCCAGCAGCCTGGCCCCCTCGGCAGGTTCTAAAGAGACCCAGTACTTC
J: TRBJ2-1; size: .; D: .; V: TRBV5-1; CDR3: CASSLTSDEQFF; DNA: TGCGCCAGCAGCCTGACTTCGGATGAGCAGTTCTTC
J: TRBJ2-2; size: many; D: .; V: TRBV7-3; CDR3: CASSLEGRSDGELFF; DNA: TGTGCCAGCAGCTTAGAGGGGAGATCCGACGGGGAGCTGTTTTTT
J: TRBJ1-6; size: .; D: .; V: TRBV6-6; CDR3: CASSYGANSPLHF; DNA: TGTGCCAGCAGTTACGGAGCGAATTCACCCCTCCACTTT
J: TRBJ2-7; size: .; D: .; V: TRBV18; CDR3: CASSPSRTPYEQYF; DNA: TGTGCCAGCTCACCTTCTAGGACCCCCTACGAGCAGTACTTC
J: TRBJ2-7; size: .; D: TRBD2; V: TRBV6-1; CDR3: CASSQAGGEYEQYF; DNA: TGTGCCAGCAGCCAAGCGGGAGGAGAGTACGAGCAGTACTTC
J: TRBJ2-7; size: .; D: .; V: TRBV11-2; CDR3: CASSLVRAYEQYF; DNA: TGTGCCAGCAGCTTGGTTAGGGCCTACGAGCAGTACTTC
J: TRBJ2-3; size: .; D: TRBD2; V: TRBV6-4; CDR3: CASSELASTDTQYF; DNA: TGTGCCAGCAGTGAACTAGCGTCCACAGATACGCAGTATTTT
J: TRBJ2-2; size: .; D: TRBD1; V: TRBV18; CDR3: CASSLRTGESTGELFF; DNA: TGTGCCAGCTCACTAAGGACAGGGGAGAGCACCGGGGAGCTGTTTTTT
J: TRBJ1-5; size: .; D: .; V: TRBV18; CDR3: CASSPIPGGDPNQPQHF; DNA: TGTGCCAGCTCACCAATCCCAGGAGGAGACCCCAATCAGCCCCAGCATTTT
J: TRBJ1-3; size: .; D: .; V: TRBV7-8; CDR3: CASSLSRGSGNTIYF; DNA: TGTGCCAGCAGCTTAAGCCGTGGCTCTGGAAACACCATATATTTT
J: TRBJ1-2; size: .; D: .; V: TRBV15; CDR3: CATSRDRAFYGYTF; DNA: TGTGCCACCAGCAGAGACAGGGCCTTCTATGGCTACACCTTC